The 28 T cell receptor beta chains reported below all come from one sample, sequenced in a study of neoadjuvant anti-PD-1 for oral cavity cancer. Indicated time point: after neoadjuvant nivolumab, at surgical resection. Sequencing was performed with immunoSEQ multiplex PCR; in TCRdb, only in-frame clones are kept and a portion is missing. The sample shows 8,000 to 10,000 clones, roughly three fifths of them seen only once. The specimen was PBMCs, collected after nivolumab (anti-PD-1) treatment. The receptors come from a person between 40 and 79 years old with oral cavity squamous cell carcinoma.

The rearrangement joins TRBV29-1 to TRBJ1-2; 7 bases are shared with TRBD1. The ends lost 2 bases at V and 4 bases at J; junction bases unmatched: 10. The germline CDR1 and CDR2 sequences are SQVTM and ANQGSEA. There are 15 residues in the CDR3. CDR3: CSVEPPMGQSYGYTF. The DNA of the CDR3 is TGCAGCGTTGAACCTCCCATGGGACAGTCCTATGGCTACACCTTC.

V is TRBV5-1 and J is TRBJ2-6; D remains unclear. This CDR3 spans 15 amino acids. Trimming took off 4 bases at V and 0 bases at J, with 8 bases between the two ends. The germline V gene has CDR1 SGHRS and CDR2 YFSETQ. This CDR3 reads CASSQKDSGANVLTF. In DNA, the CDR3 is TGCGCCAGCAGCCAGAAGGACTCTGGGGCCAACGTCCTGACTTTC.

V usage is TRBV27 and J usage is TRBJ1-2; D may be TRBD1 (5 bases). Germline V gives CDR1 MNHEY, CDR2 SMNVEV (reference sequence). The CDR3 has 14 amino acids. Trimming took 2 bases from V and 5 from J, leaving 12 bases between them. CDR3 region: CASSLGGDGYGYTF. CDR3 DNA: TGTGCCAGCAGTTTAGGGGGAGATGGATATGGCTACACCTTC.

The sample holds a few counts of this clone. The DNA for the CDR3 is TGCGCCAGCAGCTCCGACAGGGGGCCCACCGGGGAGCTGTTTTTT. Translating gives CASSSDRGPTGELFF. This chain joins TRBV5-1 and TRBJ2-2; 10 bases agree with TRBD1. The CDR3 spans 15 residues. From germline, CDR1 is SGHRS and CDR2 YFSETQ. After removal of 3 bases from V and 4 bases from J, the junction contained 3 bases not matched to a gene.

The CDR3 here is CASKTGGDTQYF. CDR3 in DNA: TGTGCCAGCAAAACGGGGGGGGATACGCAGTATTTT. The V call is TRBV6-6, the J call TRBJ2-3, with 8 bases identical to TRBD2. This CDR3 contains 12 residues. V dropped 7 bases and J dropped 6; count of bases not matched to a gene: 3. Germline loops: CDR1 MNHNY, CDR2 SVGAGI (reference sequence).

V and J are TRBV7-9 and TRBJ2-1; D unclear. The germline gives CDR1 SEHNR, CDR2 FQNEAQ (reference sequence). The germline V and J ends were trimmed by 1 base and 3 bases, with 1 base remaining between them. This CDR3 spans 12 amino acids. CDR3 DNA sequence: TGTGCCAGCAGCTTAGACTACAATGAGCAGTTCTTC. Translation: CASSLDYNEQFF.

This clone was seen a few times. The rearrangement joins TRBV7-2 to TRBJ1-2, with D unclear. This CDR3 region has 13 residues. Trimming pared 1 base from V and 3 bases from J, leaving 6 bases between. The germline V gene encodes CDR1 SGHTA and CDR2 FQGNSA. The CDR3 bases are TGTGCCAGCAGCTTAGTACAGCACTATGGCTACACCTTC. The encoded protein is CASSLVQHYGYTF.

V is TRBV29-1 and J is TRBJ1-1; D is perhaps TRBD1 (5 bases). This CDR3 contains 17 residues. Germline assignment: CDR1 SQVTM and CDR2 ANQGSEA. Trimming removed 1 base at V and 2 bases at J, with 20 bases between. CDR3 region: CSVEVFEGIGGNTEAFF. CDR3 in DNA: TGCAGCGTTGAAGTTTTCGAAGGCATTGGGGGAAACACTGAAGCTTTCTTT.

The chain links TRBV28 to TRBJ2-6; perhaps TRBD2 as D (6 bases). V was pared by 6 bases and J by 4 bases, with 13 bases between. Germline V lookup: CDR1 MDHEN, CDR2 SYDVKM. This CDR3 contains 15 residues. The CDR3: CASRIGGEGANVLTF. CDR3 DNA sequence: TGTGCCAGCAGAATCGGGGGAGAAGGGGCCAACGTCCTGACTTTC.

This clone is a singleton in its sample. In nucleotides, the CDR3 is TGTGCCAGCAGCTTAGGGGAGGGGGGCAATCAGCCCCAGCATTTT. As protein: CASSLGEGGNQPQHF. V usage is TRBV7-2 and J usage is TRBJ1-5, with D possibly matching TRBD1 (6 bases). V was clipped by 1 base and J by 2 bases, with 9 bases between them. This CDR3 has 15 residues. Germline-derived CDR1 and CDR2 are SGHTA and FQGNSA.

There are a few counts of this clone. The J gene is TRBJ1-1, the V gene TRBV7-9; D unresolved. The CDR3 is 14 residues long. Trimming took 2 bases from V and 2 from J, leaving 9 bases between them. CDR1 is SEHNR and CDR2 is FQNEAQ in the germline V gene (reference sequence). CDR3 protein: CASSLRDLNTEAFF. The CDR3 DNA follows: TGTGCCAGCAGCTTACGAGACCTTAACACTGAAGCTTTCTTT.

In its sample, this clone was seen a few times. The V gene is TRBV19, the J gene TRBJ1-1, with 7 positions matching TRBD1. The CDR3 has 14 amino acids. Per germline, CDR1 LNHDA and CDR2 SQIVND (reference sequence). V lost 8 bases, J lost 1 base, and 7 bases stayed unmatched. The CDR3 here is CASYTRQGNTEAFF. Written as DNA, the CDR3 is TGTGCCAGTTATACCCGACAGGGGAACACTGAAGCTTTCTTT.

V usage is TRBV29-1 and J usage is TRBJ1-1; perhaps TRBD1 as D (5 bases). Germline values: CDR1 SQVTM, CDR2 ANQGSEA. Between the trimmed V and J ends, which lost 0 bases and 5 bases, there was a span of 19 bases. This CDR3 comprises 16 residues. In nucleotides, the CDR3 is TGCAGCGTTGAAGATAGAAAGGGACCCGGGAGGACTGAAGCTTTCTTT. Translating gives CSVEDRKGPGRTEAFF.

This clone has more than one count but fewer than ten. This sequence joins TRBV2 and TRBJ1-6, with a possible D match to TRBD1 (6 bases). The CDR3 runs 13 residues. In germline, CDR1 is SNHLY, CDR2 FYNNEI. V was clipped by 6 bases and J by 10 bases, with 13 bases between them. The CDR3 sequence is CASRSGTLSPLHF. In DNA form, the CDR3 reads TGTGCCAGCAGGTCCGGGACACTCTCACCCCTCCACTTT.

This chain links TRBV29-1 with TRBJ1-4; the match to TRBD1 covers 9 bases. With V trimmed by 5 bases and J by 7 bases, 11 bases remained unmatched. The CDR3 is 15 residues long. Per germline, CDR1 SQVTM and CDR2 ANQGSEA. The CDR3: CSVKGGTGSSEKLFF. The CDR3 DNA reads as TGCAGCGTTAAGGGGGGGACAGGGAGTTCTGAAAAACTGTTTTTT.

J is TRBJ2-5 and V is TRBV19; 10 nucleotides line up with TRBD1. CDR1 and CDR2 from the germline V gene are LNHDA and SQIVND (reference sequence). Trimming removed 4 bases from V and 2 bases from J; junction bases left unmatched: 10. The CDR3 has 17 amino acids. CDR3 residues: CASSRGQGQAGQETQYF. CDR3 coding DNA: TGTGCCAGTAGTAGGGGACAGGGGCAAGCCGGGCAAGAGACCCAGTACTTC.

The chain carries TRBV7-2 and TRBJ1-1, with 9 bases matching TRBD1. J lost 2 bases, V lost 2 bases, and 3 bases had no gene match. The CDR3 has 15 amino acids. Per germline, CDR1 SGHTA and CDR2 FQGNSA. CDR3 loop: CASSLTGQGNTEAFF. CDR3 nucleotide sequence: TGTGCCAGCAGCTTAACGGGACAGGGAAACACTGAAGCTTTCTTT. Looking up the rest from reference TRBV7-2 and TRBJ1-1 gives the full variable domain: GAGVSQSPSNKVTEKGKDVELRCDPISGHTALYWYRQSLGQGLEFLIYFQGNSAPDKSGLPSDRFSAERTGGSVSTLTIQRTQQEDSAVYLCASSLTGQGNTEAFFGQGTRLTVV.

V and J are TRBV5-6 and TRBJ2-7; TRBD1 matches 7 bases. Germline CDR1 is SGHDT and CDR2 is YYEEEE. There are 16 residues in the CDR3. The V segment lost 6 bases and the J segment 0 bases; nucleotides outside the gene matches: 12. CDR3 coding DNA: TGTGCCAGCACCACTGAGGGGGCGGCCCTCTCCTACGAGCAGTACTTC. Translating it yields CASTTEGAALSYEQYF.

This rearrangement joins TRBV2 to TRBJ2-3; maybe TRBD1 (7 bases). The CDR3 totals 17 residues. CDR1 is SNHLY, CDR2 FYNNEI, per germline. Trimming removed 4 bases from V and 1 base from J, with 18 bases in between. In nucleotides, the CDR3 is TGTGCCAGCAGTGGTCCTCTAGGGGGCGGGGGCACAGATACGCAGTATTTT. Translation: CASSGPLGGGGTDTQYF.

This clone was counted between two and nine times. V is TRBV6-4 and J is TRBJ1-1, with TRBD1 matching over 7 bases. The CDR3 has 17 amino acids. V was clipped by 2 bases and J by 7 bases; unmatched bases: 16. In germline, CDR1 is MRHNA, CDR2 SNTAGT. The CDR3 protein is CASSDDREWSKSGEAFF. CDR3 nucleotides: TGTGCCAGCAGTGACGACAGGGAGTGGTCAAAGTCCGGTGAAGCTTTCTTT.

The chain recombines TRBV2 with TRBJ2-5; 7 bases are a match to TRBD1. Germline CDR1 SNHLY, CDR2 FYNNEI. The V segment lost 6 bases and the J segment 5 bases; nucleotides outside the gene matches: 15. The CDR3 totals 16 residues. The CDR3 nucleotides are TGTGCCAGCAGACGACAGGGAAACGTTGGGTCGGAGACCCAGTACTTC. This encodes CASRRQGNVGSETQYF.

The chain uses TRBV5-1 and TRBJ2-6; D is uncertain. Germline V CDR1 and CDR2: SGHRS, YFSETQ. Trimming shortened V by 1 base and J by 1 base, and 9 bases separated the two germline ends. This CDR3 is 16 amino acids long. The CDR3 loop is CASSLQWSSGANVLTF. The CDR3 DNA is TGCGCCAGCAGCTTGCAGTGGTCTTCTGGGGCCAACGTCCTGACTTTC.

The chain links TRBV6-5 to TRBJ1-1; D might be TRBD1 (6 bases). CDR3 length: 11 residues. Germline-derived CDR1 and CDR2 are MNHEY and SVGAGI. The CDR3 protein is CAVGRTAEAFF. The CDR3 DNA sequence: TGTGCTGTTGGACGGACAGCTGAAGCTTTCTTT.

In its sample, this clone was seen once. This chain joins TRBV19 and TRBJ1-5; 7 bases are a match to TRBD1. Germline values: CDR1 LNHDA, CDR2 SQIVND (reference sequence). There are 15 residues in the CDR3. Trimming at V came to 0 bases and at J to 6 bases, leaving 5 bases not matched to a gene. CDR3 sequence reads: CASSIEGTGVQPQHF. CDR3 coding DNA: TGTGCCAGTAGTATAGAAGGAACAGGGGTTCAGCCCCAGCATTTT.

The V call is TRBV5-6, the J call TRBJ1-5, with a tentative D call TRBD1 (5 bases). Trimming left V 0 bases short and J 4 bases short, with 11 bases between. In germline, CDR1 is SGHDT, CDR2 YYEEEE. The CDR3 sequence is 15 residues long. The CDR3 reads CASSLAGGWNQPQHF. CDR3 nucleotides: TGTGCCAGCAGCTTGGCGGGGGGTTGGAATCAGCCCCAGCATTTT.

V gene TRBV4-2 combines with J gene TRBJ2-6, with 7 bases fitting TRBD1. V lost 8 bases to trimming and J lost 4 bases; unmatched junction nucleotides: 11. CDR3 length equals 16 residues. The germline V gene encodes CDR1 LGHNA and CDR2 YNFKEQ. The CDR3 region is CASRGTAPVGANVLTF. The DNA for the CDR3 is TGTGCCAGCCGTGGGACAGCGCCTGTCGGGGCCAACGTCCTGACTTTC.

The chain recombines TRBV6-1 with TRBJ1-6; possible D gene TRBD1, 5 bases. V shed 2 bases and J shed 0 bases, with 17 bases lying between them. CDR1 and CDR2 (germline): MNHNS, SASEGT. This CDR3 region has 19 residues. For the CDR3, the DNA is TGTGCCAGCAGTGAATCGAGGGGCTTCCGCAGCTCCTATAATTCACCCCTCCACTTT. Translation gives CASSESRGFRSSYNSPLHF.

There are a few counts of this clone. This rearrangement joins TRBV7-9 to TRBJ2-4, with TRBD1 matching over 7 bases. V dropped 6 bases and J dropped 5; count of bases not matched to a gene: 4. Looked up from germline, CDR1 is SEHNR and CDR2 is FQNEAQ (reference sequence). The CDR3 has 13 residues. CDR3 nucleotides: TGTGCCAGCAGACAAGGGACAGAAAACATTCAGTACTTC. It yields the protein CASRQGTENIQYF.